This TCR beta chain was sequenced during a study of blood T cells in healthy people across ages. Findings of the study overall: It was not possible, with unsorted PBMCs, to conclusively compare naive and antigen-experienced cells. Across samples, TCR beta diversity tracked strongly with naive T cell percentage. Long-lived donors had more naive CD4+ cells and higher diversity than aged donors.

A J-beta primer mix and a sample-barcoded 5' primer were used in a second PCR of roughly 6 to 11 cycles. TCRdb reanalysed the 5' RACE reads using MiXCR and keeps one entry per CDR3 protein. The repertoire includes roughly 730,000 distinct CDR3 sequences, about 61% of them detected once, and around a quarter sits in the top ten. Per sample, no less than 5 micrograms of total RNA were extracted. Turning to this clonotype: Its antigen is currently unknown.

Germline V lookup: CDR1 SEHNR, CDR2 FQNEAQ (reference sequence). Losses at the gene ends were 5 bases for V and 5 bases for J; bases not matched to a gene: 6. This CDR3 has 15 amino acids. The source of this sequence is a man aged 40-55 years in good health. Source material: blood. The chain has TRBV7-9 and TRBJ1-5; 10 bases map to TRBD1. The CDR3 DNA sequence: TGTGCCAGCAGCCTAACCGGGACAGGGGATCAGCCCCAGCATTTT. Protein sequence: CASSLTGTGDQPQHF.